This TCR beta chain was sequenced for a study of cytomegalovirus exposure and HLA in healthy donors (dated by TCRdb to 2015 to 2018). With regard to the full study: An earlier analysis of several hundred of the donors reported 250 to 300 Gb of sequence data and some 110 million unique TCR beta sequences obtained from some 170 million T cells. An early release covering just under 650 HLA-typed donors comprised about 310 gigabases of sequencing data and some 79 million unique TCR sequences. Of the 398 genotyped donors, 75% to 85% were placed in the genetic ancestry cluster associated with self-reported Caucasian donors. The study aimed to test whether cataloging public T cell receptors could reveal signatures of past pathogen exposure. The study used immunosequencing to profile the T cell repertoires of some 600 subjects and linked those repertoires to cytomegalovirus serostatus. Besides the first cohort of roughly 700 subjects, a separate validation cohort made up of over 100 different subjects was used. High-throughput TCR immunosequencing, statistical association of individual TCRs with disease status, and machine learning were combined to predict cytomegalovirus infection status. A later analysis re-analyzed previously published TCR beta repertoires from 660 or so donors and added high-resolution HLA genotyping to study TCR occurrence patterns. In the later analysis, no new phenotypic data were used to find candidate immune exposures; instead, reliance was placed on TCR beta sequences and their occurrence across donors. In an earlier analysis of a few hundred of the donors, high-throughput TCR beta sequencing was used to judge whether each TCR beta V gene segment behaved as functional or pseudogenic. Donor age, sex, ethnicity and CMV serostatus were compiled together with the repertoire data. A later genetic analysis took genome-wide SNP genotypes for about 60% of the roughly 670 donors and used that subset as a discovery cohort. All discovery cohort repertoires had been generated using a single sequencing platform. Both class I and class II loci were covered by HLA typing, at four-digit resolution. The number of typed donors differed by locus: about 629-640 for A, B, C, DRB1 and DQB1; some 540 for DQA1; approximately 600 for DPA1; and 400 to 480 for DPB1. Several DR-DQ haplotypes were handled as single units for association and clustering because linkage in the cohort was strong. Among roughly 400 genotyped donors of the cohort, an average of approximately 220,000 unique TCR beta nucleotide sequences was sequenced per donor, of which roughly 17% were non-productive. The full study reports these points: A further reported finding was that TCR beta sequences accurately predicted the HLA-A and HLA-B alleles for most subjects in the first cohort. It was suggested by the authors that the approach could potentially be generalized to other disease states and immunological phenotypes. Linkage disequilibrium might explain the correlated functional status among segregating V segments, but an unknown experimental factor could not be excluded. In a later analysis, several top co-occurrence clusters were reported to appear linked to parvovirus B19, influenza, CMV and Epstein-Barr virus. In vitro tests confirmed that a few of the cytomegalovirus-associated TCR beta chains recognize cytomegalovirus antigens. A later analysis found that TCR association rates varied across HLA loci, with DRB1 alleles showing the most associated TCRs and HLA-C alleles the fewest. Because counts were too low, roughly 17 rarely observed V segments, including chromosome 9 orphons, were left out of the earlier analysis of approximately 500 of the donors. The 87-base-pair reads could not distinguish some IMGT-functional V segments, including TRBV6-2 and TRBV6-3, so those segments were excluded. Because some donors lacked HLA typing at each locus, the association tests relied only on the typed subset. Most CMV-associated TCR beta chains appeared to be HLA-restricted in a later analysis, and the HLA associations seemed to be driven largely by CMV exposure. In a later analysis, HLA-associated TCR beta chains were found to be more clonally expanded and to have lower generation probabilities than equally common non-associated chains. Cytomegalovirus status was reported to be diagnosed by the classifier with high specificity and sensitivity in both the original and validation cohorts. In an earlier analysis of over 550 of the donors, most TCR beta V segments were observed in productive rearrangements about 87% or about 30% of the time, broadly matching IMGT annotations. The presence/absence analyses assumed that sequencing depth was roughly uniform across donors, and that assumption may not be true. While some public TCRs were present in many individuals, most TCR sequences turned up only very rarely across donors. The sequencing pipeline was judged likely to have produced a cluster of highly shared sequence variants as a technical artifact. CMV serostatus was the only immune exposure information available for the cohort. Assigning TCR associations to individual alleles was difficult when HLA alleles, especially DR and DQ, strongly co-occurred. In the study, 164 TCR beta chains were listed as associated with cytomegalovirus. According to a later genetic analysis, donors in an Asian-associated ancestry cluster had fewer N-insertions in productive TCRs than the approximately 650-donor mean. An association between a missense DCLRE1C variant and V-gene and J-gene trimming of TCR beta chains was found in a later genetic analysis and replicated in an independent cohort. In this cohort, only TCR beta chains were sequenced, and detectable features were limited by the absence of alpha or paired-chain data. Specific HLA alleles were associated with 15,000 to 20,000 TCR beta sequences at a false discovery rate of 0.05 in a later analysis.

Note on this clone: The specificity of this receptor is unknown. Per-base quality was not reported, and no clone a single base away is much larger than it.

The cohort comprised 710 or so healthy bone marrow donors. All cohort members were sampled while nominally healthy, although unrecorded immune exposures were likely present. The donor tested CMV seropositive, placing the donor among the approximately 290 seropositive members of the cohort. A peripheral blood sample was provided by each donor, and peripheral blood mononuclear cells were used for TCR beta sequencing. Genomic DNA extraction from the blood cell samples was performed with the Qiagen DNeasy Blood Extraction Kit. The library was generated by the immunoSEQ multiplex PCR assay. For the multiplex PCR, a mixture combining 60 forward primers for TCR Vbeta segments and 13 reverse primers for TCR Jbeta segments was used. A multiplex PCR assay on genomic DNA amplified the CDR3 region of rearranged TCR beta genes. On the Illumina HiSeq System, the amplified TCR beta libraries were sequenced as 87-base-pair reads. Regarding the original processing steps: A later analysis tallied roughly 80 million unique TCR beta chains across the approximately 670 repertoires, and some 10 million of those chains were shared by two or more donors. A nearest-neighbor algorithm error-corrected the raw reads and collapsed the reads into unique sequences, merging closely related sequences to remove PCR and sequencing errors. CDR3 sequences were aligned to IMGT reference sequences to assign V, D and J gene segments. Each retained sequence needed at least a six-nucleotide match to both a V gene segment and a J gene segment. Rearrangements were classified as productive when the CDR3 lacked stop codons and remained in frame with V and J, and all other rearrangements were classified as non-productive. CDR3 was defined by IMGT convention, running from the second conserved V-encoded cysteine to the conserved J-encoded phenylalanine. Sequences without an unambiguous match to a single V gene segment were excluded from the earlier analysis of several hundred of the donors. An earlier analysis of some 610 of the donors called V segments functional above 56.7% productive rearrangements and segregating when the between-donor standard deviation exceeded 5%. To diagnose cytomegalovirus status from the catalog of TCR beta chain sequences, a statistical classification framework was built. A later analysis assigned V and J genes by comparing TCR nucleotide sequences with IMGT/GENE-DB human TR gene sequences. In a later analysis, CDR3 sequences and most-parsimonious VDJ recombination scenarios were assigned using the TCRdist pipeline. A later analysis defined each TCR beta chain by its CDR3 amino acid sequence plus V-gene family, and excluded reads lacking a unique V-gene family. To address suspected cross-contamination and a sequencing artifact, a later analysis removed roughly 640 highly shared, low-generation-probability nucleotide sequences. For each public chain, a later analysis derived a clonal expansion index from normalized ranks of inferred template counts within each repertoire. Generation probabilities in a later analysis came from a VDJ recombination model fitted to out-of-frame rearrangements, and those results were checked against IGoR. Hypergeometric tests were used in a later analysis to score TCR-TCR, TCR-HLA and TCR-CMV co-occurrence, with a repertoire-size bias correction applied to the TCR pairs. False discovery rates were estimated in a later analysis by permuting HLA or CMV assignments 20 times. A later analysis grouped co-occurring TCRs with DBSCAN, adding TCRdist sequence similarity when clustering within HLA-allele-positive subsets. Repertoires with fewer than 30,000 or more than 120,000 public chains were left out of co-occurrence clustering, as were about 5 repertoires with anomalous nucleotide sharing. Entries here come from immuneACCESS through TCRdb and include only in-frame sequences with V and J called. Some clones fail to appear in such tables; in the studies checked, an unresolved V gene covers under half of the shortfall, and the cause of the remainder is unknown. From that table come the V and J calls and clone size; the DNA was used to work out D and trimming. The sample table records 150,000 to 200,000 clones; roughly 80% of these occur just once. Approximately 7% of the sample goes to the ten largest clones.

V ends up 2 bases short and J 2 bases short, with an unmatched junction base count of 6. The CDR3, cysteine through phenylalanine, is 15 amino acids long. The entry retains the CDR3 DNA only, 45 bases that are in frame from base 1. Taken from the germline V gene, the CDR1 and CDR2 loops are SGHTS and YDEGEE. The rearrangement joined TRBV5-8 to TRBJ2-5, with 7 junctional bases fitting TRBD2. The receptor comes from a woman in her 30s in good health and CMV-seropositive. The specimen sequenced was PBMCs. The DNA is as follows: TGTGCCAGCAGCTTAATCCGGACTAGTCAAGAGACCCAGTACTTC. Translated, it gives CASSLIRTSQETQYF.